The 31 T cell receptor beta chains in this list originate from one sample, sequenced in a study of blood T cell repertoires in COVID-19. Here immunoSEQ multiplex PCR was the method, and the copy in TCRdb shows in-frame clones only, minus some. The repertoire has roughly 81,000 clones, 85% to 90% of them found once; the top ten carry roughly 5.1%. The sequencing input was peripheral blood. The receptors stem from a man aged 35-49 years with acute or convalescent COVID-19.

V and J are TRBV4-3 and TRBJ2-2; 10 nucleotides match TRBD1. Unmatched junction bases numbered 2, after V lost 2 bases and J lost 5 bases. In germline, CDR1 is LGHNA, CDR2 YSLEER. This CDR3 has 15 residues. The DNA of the CDR3 is TGCGCCAGCAGCCAACGGACAGGGGGAACCGGGGAGCTGTTTTTT. Protein: CASSQRTGGTGELFF.

This chain links TRBV15 with TRBJ2-7; D might be TRBD1 (6 bases). V was shortened by 0 bases and J by 4 bases, with 13 bases between the two germline ends. The CDR3 is made up of 15 amino acids. Per germline, CDR1 LNHNV and CDR2 YYDKDF (reference sequence). The CDR3 bases are TGTGCCACCAGCAGAGAACCCAGGGGTCCTTACGAGCAGTACTTC. Protein: CATSREPRGPYEQYF.

To note about this clone: Its ends do not fully match the called genes, so a read error is possible. The gene calls are TRBV18 and TRBJ2-7; 11 nucleotides line up with TRBD2. CDR1 is KGHSH, CDR2 LQKENI, per germline. The CDR3 is made up of 16 amino acids. The CDR3 nucleotides are TGTGCCAGCTCCCCACTAGCGGGGGACCTATACTACGAGCAGTACTTC. This encodes CASSPLAGDLYYEQYF.

The chain combines TRBV7-6 with TRBJ1-3; D uncertain. Germline values: CDR1 SGHVS, CDR2 FNYEAQ. V was cut by 5 bases and J by 8 bases, with 13 bases left in between. This CDR3 contains 13 residues. CDR3: CASSPSLGHTIYF. CDR3 nucleotides: TGTGCCAGCAGCCCCAGTCTGGGCCACACCATATATTTT. The variable domain in full, completed from reference TRBV7-6 and TRBJ1-3, reads GAGVSQSPRYKVTKRGQDVALRCDPISGHVSLYWYRQALGQGPEFLTYFNYEAQQDKSGLPNDRFSAERPEGSISTLTIQRTEQRDSAMYRCASSPSLGHTIYFGEGSWLTVV.

The chain combines TRBV15 with TRBJ2-1; 7 nucleotides line up with TRBD1. The trim removed 4 bases at V and 5 bases at J, leaving 8 bases unmatched. The CDR3 is made up of 15 amino acids. Germline loops: CDR1 LNHNV, CDR2 YYDKDF (reference sequence). CDR3 in amino acids: CATSTRRGTDNEQFF. The CDR3 nucleotides are TGTGCCACCAGCACCCGCAGGGGGACCGACAATGAGCAGTTCTTC.

This CDR3 is CASSTSTAVNTEAFF. The CDR3 bases are TGTGCCAGTAGTACCTCGACAGCCGTGAACACTGAAGCTTTCTTT. The chain couples TRBV19 to TRBJ1-1, with D perhaps TRBD1 (5 bases). Trimming shortened V by 4 bases and J by 0 bases, and 12 bases separated the two germline ends. CDR1 is LNHDA, CDR2 SQIVND, per germline (reference sequence). The CDR3 runs 15 residues.

The genes are TRBV4-1 and TRBJ2-7, with 9 bases fitting TRBD1. The germline V gene encodes CDR1 MGHRA and CDR2 YSYEKL. The V gene end was trimmed by 3 bases and the J gene end by 2 bases; junction bases not matched to a gene: 8. The CDR3 has 16 residues. Here the CDR3 DNA reads TGCGCCAGCAGCCAGAGGGGACAGGGAGGACCCTACGAGCAGTACTTC. It encodes CASSQRGQGGPYEQYF.

The chain has TRBV3-1 (or the pseudogene TRBV3-2) and TRBJ2-7; maybe TRBD1 (6 bases). CDR3 length equals 15 residues. Trimming stripped 3 bases from V and 5 bases from J, with 17 bases between. Germline CDR1 and CDR2: LGHDT and YNNKEL (reference sequence). Written as DNA, the CDR3 is TGTGCCAGCAGCCAGGGGGCTGGGATCGAGCACGAGCAGTACTTC. This sequence encodes CASSQGAGIEHEQYF.

Many counts were recorded for this clone. V gene TRBV27 combines with J gene TRBJ2-1; 7 bases are a match to TRBD2. Germline assignment: CDR1 MNHEY and CDR2 SMNVEV (reference sequence). The CDR3 runs 15 residues. Losses at the gene ends were 6 bases for V and 4 bases for J; bases not matched to a gene: 9. The CDR3 DNA follows: TGTGCCAGCAGGGATGGTGGCGGGGGTTACAATGAGCAGTTCTTC. It encodes CASRDGGGGYNEQFF.

V usage is TRBV12-3 or TRBV12-4 and J usage is TRBJ2-7; 7 nucleotides match TRBD2. V shed 3 bases and J 6 bases; nucleotides not matched to a gene: 2. The CDR3 has 12 residues. CDR3 sequence (DNA): TGTGCCAGCAGTTTTGGGGGGGGCGAGCAGTACTTC. Its translation: CASSFGGGEQYF.

This clone was observed a handful of times. V usage is TRBV19 and J usage is TRBJ1-2; no reliable D call. The CDR3 sequence is 14 residues long. From germline, CDR1 is LNHDA and CDR2 SQIVND (reference sequence). The ends were cut back, 5 bases at V and 6 bases at J, with 16 bases in the middle. For the CDR3, the DNA is TGTGCCAGTAGTGCCCTCCGCGGAACCGATGGCTACACCTTC. Protein: CASSALRGTDGYTF.

This CDR3 reads CASSLVPAANEKLFF. For the CDR3, the DNA is TGTGCCAGCAGCTTAGTGCCGGCGGCTAATGAAAAACTGTTTTTT. V gene TRBV7-9 combines with J gene TRBJ1-4, with D unclear. Germline V gives CDR1 SEHNR, CDR2 FQNEAQ (reference sequence). The CDR3 is 15 amino acids. Deletions cut 1 base from V and 3 bases from J, with 9 bases between.

The gene calls are TRBV2 and TRBJ2-7; a weak D match, TRBD2 (7 bases). Germline CDR1 and CDR2: SNHLY and FYNNEI. The CDR3 has 14 residues. Trimming stripped 6 bases from V and 5 bases from J, with 17 bases between. CDR3 coding DNA: TGTGCCAGCAGCGGTACGGCGGGGGCCAACGAGCAGTACTTC. Encoded protein: CASSGTAGANEQYF.

The V and J genes are TRBV7-9 and TRBJ2-7; 10 bases fit TRBD1. V was pared by 8 bases and J by 1 base, with 5 bases of the junction left unmatched. The CDR3 spans 14 residues. The germline gives CDR1 SEHNR, CDR2 FQNEAQ (reference sequence). As DNA, the CDR3 is TGTGCCAGCGCGGGGACAGGGGTTTCCTACGAGCAGTACTTC. Translated: CASAGTGVSYEQYF.

The chain has TRBV11-1 and TRBJ2-3; D perhaps matches TRBD2 (6 bases). CDR1 and CDR2 from the germline V gene are SGHAT and FQDESV (reference sequence). The CDR3 is made up of 16 amino acids. Trimming stripped 5 bases from V and 5 bases from J, with 20 bases between. In DNA, the CDR3 is TGTGCCAGCAGCCTCCCGACCCTAGCGACAATAGATACGCAGTATTTT. As protein: CASSLPTLATIDTQYF.

The V gene is TRBV5-1, the J gene TRBJ1-4; 9 bases match TRBD1. This CDR3 comprises 15 residues. The V gene's germline CDR1 is SGHRS and CDR2 YFSETQ. Unmatched junction bases numbered 5, after V lost 0 bases and J lost 8 bases. The CDR3 loop reads CASSLGGTGSEKLFF. CDR3 nucleotide sequence: TGCGCCAGCAGCTTGGGTGGGACAGGGTCGGAAAAACTGTTTTTT.

The rearrangement joins TRBV6-5 to TRBJ2-2; 7 bases match TRBD1. Per the germline V gene, CDR1 is MNHEY and CDR2 is SVGAGI. After removal of 7 bases from V and 13 bases from J, the junction contained 18 bases not matched to a gene. The CDR3 sequence is 15 residues long. CDR3 region: CASTFGEGATGGLFF. In DNA form, the CDR3 reads TGTGCCAGCACGTTTGGAGAGGGGGCCACTGGCGGGCTGTTTTTT.

The CDR3 here is CASSILYEAFF. The CDR3 bases are TGTGCCAGTAGTATCCTATATGAAGCTTTCTTT. The V gene is TRBV19, the J gene TRBJ1-1; D is ambiguous. The germline V and J ends were trimmed by 3 bases and 7 bases, with 6 bases remaining between them. The CDR3 is made up of 11 amino acids. The germline CDR1 and CDR2 sequences are LNHDA and SQIVND (reference sequence).

J is TRBJ1-4 and V is TRBV5-5; D is unclear. The V gene's germline CDR1 is SGHKS and CDR2 YYEKEE (reference sequence). The CDR3 sequence is 14 residues long. V gave up 1 base and J gave up 0 bases, with 4 bases separating them. This CDR3 reads CASSLLATNEKLFF. The CDR3 DNA reads TGTGCCAGCAGCTTGCTCGCAACTAATGAAAAACTGTTTTTT.

V usage is TRBV30 and J usage is TRBJ2-7, with 13 bases matching TRBD2. V dropped 0 bases and J dropped 5; count of bases not matched to a gene: 13. The CDR3 is 18 residues long. Germline values: CDR1 GTSNPN, CDR2 SVGIG (reference sequence). CDR3 region: CAWSVPLLAGGPIHEQYF. CDR3 DNA sequence: TGTGCCTGGAGTGTACCGCTACTAGCGGGAGGGCCTATCCACGAGCAGTACTTC.

The gene calls are TRBV19 and TRBJ1-1, with D possibly TRBD1 on 5 matching bases. The CDR3 spans 12 residues. Trimming removed 4 bases from V and 11 bases from J, with 14 bases in between. Germline loops: CDR1 LNHDA, CDR2 SQIVND (reference sequence). As DNA, the CDR3 is TGTGCCAGTAGTAACCAGGGAGGTAGGGCTTTCTTT. It translates to CASSNQGGRAFF. The full variable domain, its missing parts supplied by reference TRBV19 and TRBJ1-1, is DGGITQSPKYLFRKEGQNVTLSCEQNLNHDAMYWYRQDPGQGLRLIYYSQIVNDFQKGDIAEGYSVSREKKESFPLTVTSAQKNPTAFYLCASSNQGGRAFFGQGTRLTVV.

The CDR3, as DNA: TGTGCCACCCAACAGGGGGCTACTGGAAACACCATATATTTT. Translation: CATQQGATGNTIYF. The chain joins TRBV10-3 to TRBJ1-3; 9 bases agree with TRBD1. Germline V CDR1 and CDR2: ENHRY, SYGVKD. The CDR3 is made up of 14 amino acids. V lost 10 bases and J lost 2; bases outside the gene matches: 6.

A single count supports this clone. This rearrangement joins TRBV24-1 to TRBJ1-2, with D hard to call. Trimming cost V 3 bases and J 5 bases, with 12 bases left between them. Germline assignment: CDR1 KGHDR and CDR2 SFDVKD. The CDR3 extends over 14 amino acids. The CDR3 DNA reads TGTGCCACCAGTGATGCGGGGAGGGATTATGGCTACACCTTC. It encodes CATSDAGRDYGYTF.

The J gene is TRBJ1-2, the V gene TRBV7-9; 11 bases map to TRBD1. The CDR3 loop spans 17 amino acids. In germline, CDR1 is SEHNR, CDR2 FQNEAQ (reference sequence). V gave up 5 bases and J gave up 4 bases; unmatched junction bases: 12. CDR3 DNA: TGTGCCAGCAGCCCAGACGGACAGGGGGCCTTGAGCTATGGCTACACCTTC. Its translation: CASSPDGQGALSYGYTF.

On this clone: One junction end does not reproduce the germline sequence, and a read error may be involved. The chain employs TRBV7-7 and TRBJ2-1; 11 nucleotides line up with TRBD2. CDR3 length: 16 residues. Germline CDR1 and CDR2: SSHAT and FNYEAQ (reference sequence). The DNA of the CDR3 is TGTGCTAGCAGCTTACGGCCACTAGCGGGGGATTCGGAGCAGTTCTTC. It is translated as CASSLRPLAGDSEQFF.

This clone was counted once. The chain links TRBV6-2 or TRBV6-3 to TRBJ1-2, with a tentative D call TRBD1 (6 bases). V lost 5 bases, J lost 3 bases, and 16 bases lay in between. There are 15 residues in the CDR3. Germline-derived CDR1 and CDR2 are MNHEY and SVGEGT. The CDR3 here is CASSTEQGNYYGYTF. In DNA, the CDR3 is TGTGCCAGCAGTACGGAACAGGGTAACTACTATGGCTACACCTTC.

V gene TRBV18 combines with J gene TRBJ2-3, with unresolved D. The CDR3 runs to 12 residues. V was shortened by 3 bases and J by 5 bases, with 6 bases between the two germline ends. Germline-derived CDR1 and CDR2 are KGHSH and LQKENI. The CDR3 bases are TGTGCCAGCTCACCCTACGGAGATACGCAGTATTTT. Protein: CASSPYGDTQYF.

This clone was found many times. V and J are TRBV5-1 and TRBJ2-1; 7 bases are a match to TRBD2. Unmatched junction bases numbered 8, after V lost 0 bases and J lost 8 bases. The CDR3 extends over 15 amino acids. Per germline, CDR1 SGHRS and CDR2 YFSETQ. The CDR3 is CASSLDSGWSYEQFF. DNA of the CDR3: TGCGCCAGCAGCTTGGATAGCGGGTGGTCCTATGAGCAGTTCTTC.

This chain uses TRBV6-5 with TRBJ2-2, with no clear D. Germline values: CDR1 MNHEY, CDR2 SVGAGI. V dropped 7 bases and J dropped 4 bases, with 10 bases sitting between them. The CDR3 length is 13 residues. Here the CDR3 reads CASNKASTGELFF. The CDR3 nucleotides are TGTGCCAGCAACAAAGCGTCCACCGGGGAGCTGTTTTTT.

The chain couples TRBV30 to TRBJ2-5, with 9 bases aligning to TRBD1. CDR1 and CDR2 from the germline V gene are GTSNPN and SVGIG (reference sequence). V lost 0 bases and J lost 5; bases outside the gene matches: 13. The CDR3 length is 17 residues. The CDR3 DNA follows: TGTGCCTGGAGTGTAGGGACGGGACAGGGAAGTGGGGAGACCCAGTACTTC. Translated: CAWSVGTGQGSGETQYF.

The CDR3 here is CASSVGQAPRYEQYF. Here the CDR3 DNA reads TGTGCCAGCAGCGTAGGACAGGCGCCGCGATACGAGCAGTACTTC. V is TRBV9 and J is TRBJ2-7; D is possibly TRBD1 (6 bases). This CDR3 is 15 amino acids long. Germline CDR1 reads SGDLS; CDR2 reads YYNGEE. The germline V and J ends were trimmed by 0 bases and 4 bases, with 14 bases remaining between them.